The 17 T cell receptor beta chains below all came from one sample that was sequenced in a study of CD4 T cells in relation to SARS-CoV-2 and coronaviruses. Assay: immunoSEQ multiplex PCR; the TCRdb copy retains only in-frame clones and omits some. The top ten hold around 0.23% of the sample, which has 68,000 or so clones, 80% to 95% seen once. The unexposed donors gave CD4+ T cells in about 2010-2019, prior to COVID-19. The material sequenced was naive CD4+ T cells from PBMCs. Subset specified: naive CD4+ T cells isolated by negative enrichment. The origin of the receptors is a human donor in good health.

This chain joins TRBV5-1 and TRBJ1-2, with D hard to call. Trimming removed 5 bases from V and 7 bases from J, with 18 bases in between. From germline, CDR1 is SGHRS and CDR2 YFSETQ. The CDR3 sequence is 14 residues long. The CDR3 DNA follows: TGCGCCAGCAGTCTAGAGGTTTCAGTCCCTGGCTACACCTTC. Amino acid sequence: CASSLEVSVPGYTF.

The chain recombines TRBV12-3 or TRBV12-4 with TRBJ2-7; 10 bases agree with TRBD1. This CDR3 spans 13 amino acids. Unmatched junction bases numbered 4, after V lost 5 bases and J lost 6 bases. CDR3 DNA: TGTGCCAGCAGTAGTGGGACAGGGGCCGAGCAGTACTTC. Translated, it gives CASSSGTGAEQYF.

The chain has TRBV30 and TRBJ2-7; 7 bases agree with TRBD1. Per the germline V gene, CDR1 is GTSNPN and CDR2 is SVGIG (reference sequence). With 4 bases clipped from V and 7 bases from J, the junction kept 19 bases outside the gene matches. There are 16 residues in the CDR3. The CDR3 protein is CAWTTWTGAESREQYF. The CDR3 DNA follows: TGTGCCTGGACGACTTGGACAGGCGCGGAATCACGGGAGCAGTACTTC. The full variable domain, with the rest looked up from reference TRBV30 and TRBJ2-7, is SQTIHQWPATLVQPVGSPLSLECTVEGTSNPNLYWYRQAAGRGLQLLFYSVGIGQISSEVPQNLSASRPQDRQFILSSKKLLLSDSGFYLCAWTTWTGAESREQYFGPGTRLTVT.

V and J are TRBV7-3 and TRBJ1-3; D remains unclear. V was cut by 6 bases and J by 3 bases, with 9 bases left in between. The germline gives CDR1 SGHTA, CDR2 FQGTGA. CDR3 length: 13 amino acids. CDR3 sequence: CASSSGYGNTIYF. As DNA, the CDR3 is TGTGCCAGCAGTTCAGGATATGGAAACACCATATATTTT.

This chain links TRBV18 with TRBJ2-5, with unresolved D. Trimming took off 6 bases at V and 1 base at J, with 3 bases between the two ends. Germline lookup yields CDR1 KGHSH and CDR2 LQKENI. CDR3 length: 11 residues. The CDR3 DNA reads TGTGCCAGCTCGGCCCAAGAGACCCAGTACTTC. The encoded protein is CASSAQETQYF.

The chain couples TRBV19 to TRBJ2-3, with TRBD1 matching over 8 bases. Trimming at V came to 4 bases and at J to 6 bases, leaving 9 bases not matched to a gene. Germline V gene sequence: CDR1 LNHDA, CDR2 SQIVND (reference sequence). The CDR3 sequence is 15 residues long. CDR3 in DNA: TGTGCCAGTAGTAAGTCGGGACAGGTGTTCGATACGCAGTATTTT. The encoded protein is CASSKSGQVFDTQYF.

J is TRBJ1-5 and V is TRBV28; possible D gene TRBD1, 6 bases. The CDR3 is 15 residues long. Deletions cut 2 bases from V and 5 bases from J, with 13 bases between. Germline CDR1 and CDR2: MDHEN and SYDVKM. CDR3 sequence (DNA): TGTGCCAGCAGTTTACTTACAGGGTCGGATCAGCCCCAGCATTTT. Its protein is CASSLLTGSDQPQHF.

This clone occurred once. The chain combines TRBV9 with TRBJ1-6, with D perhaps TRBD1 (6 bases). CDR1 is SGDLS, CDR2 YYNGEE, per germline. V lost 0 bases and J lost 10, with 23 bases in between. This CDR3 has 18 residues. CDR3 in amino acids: CASSVEGGWGTGVSPLHF. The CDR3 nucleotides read TGTGCCAGCAGCGTAGAGGGGGGGTGGGGCACAGGAGTCTCACCCCTCCACTTT.

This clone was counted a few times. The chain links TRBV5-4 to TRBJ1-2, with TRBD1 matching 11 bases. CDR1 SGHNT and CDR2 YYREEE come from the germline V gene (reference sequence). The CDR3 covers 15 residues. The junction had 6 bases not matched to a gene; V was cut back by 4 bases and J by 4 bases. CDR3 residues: CASSLRDRGFYGYTF. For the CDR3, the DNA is TGTGCCAGCAGCCTCCGGGACAGGGGGTTCTATGGCTACACCTTC.

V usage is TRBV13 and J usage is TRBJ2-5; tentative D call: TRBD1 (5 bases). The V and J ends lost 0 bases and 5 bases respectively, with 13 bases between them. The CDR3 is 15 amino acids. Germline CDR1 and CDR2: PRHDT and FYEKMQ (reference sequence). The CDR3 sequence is CASSLGRRGLETQYF. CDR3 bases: TGTGCCAGCAGCTTAGGGAGAAGGGGTTTGGAGACCCAGTACTTC.

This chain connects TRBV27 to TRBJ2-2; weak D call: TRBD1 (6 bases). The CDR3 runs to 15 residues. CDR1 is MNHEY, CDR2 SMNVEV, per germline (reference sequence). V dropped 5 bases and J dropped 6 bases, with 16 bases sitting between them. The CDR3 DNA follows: TGTGCCAGCAGTGGCAGGGGTAAGGTCGCCGGGGAGCTGTTTTTT. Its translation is CASSGRGKVAGELFF.

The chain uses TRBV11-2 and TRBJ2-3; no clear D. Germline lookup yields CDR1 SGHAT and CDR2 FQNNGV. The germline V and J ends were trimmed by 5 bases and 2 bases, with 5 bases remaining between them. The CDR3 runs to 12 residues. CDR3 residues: CASSRLTDTQYF. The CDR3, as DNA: TGTGCCAGCAGCCGCCTCACAGATACGCAGTATTTT.

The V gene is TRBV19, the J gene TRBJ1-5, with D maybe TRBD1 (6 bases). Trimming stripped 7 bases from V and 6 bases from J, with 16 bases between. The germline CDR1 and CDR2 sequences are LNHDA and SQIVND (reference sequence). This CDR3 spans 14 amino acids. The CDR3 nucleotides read TGTGCCAGTAAGTCGGGGGCAAGCGCTCAGCCCCAGCATTTT. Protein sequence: CASKSGASAQPQHF.

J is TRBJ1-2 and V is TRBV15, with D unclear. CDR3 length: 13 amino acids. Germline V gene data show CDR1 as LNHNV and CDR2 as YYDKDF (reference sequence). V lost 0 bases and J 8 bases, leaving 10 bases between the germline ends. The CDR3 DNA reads TGTGCCACCAGCAGAGATCGGATCTCCGGCTACACCTTC. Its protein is CATSRDRISGYTF.

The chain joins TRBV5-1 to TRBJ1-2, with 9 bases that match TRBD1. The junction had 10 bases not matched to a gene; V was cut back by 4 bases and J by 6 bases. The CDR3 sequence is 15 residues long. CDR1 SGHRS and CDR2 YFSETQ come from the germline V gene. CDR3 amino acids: CASSPGDRVNHGYTF. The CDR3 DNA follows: TGCGCCAGCAGCCCAGGGGACAGGGTCAACCATGGCTACACCTTC.

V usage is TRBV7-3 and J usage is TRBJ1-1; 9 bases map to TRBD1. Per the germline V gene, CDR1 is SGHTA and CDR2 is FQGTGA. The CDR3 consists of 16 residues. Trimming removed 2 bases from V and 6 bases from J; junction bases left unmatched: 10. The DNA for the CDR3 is TGTGCCAGCAGCTTACACAGTGGGGACAGGGTTGCTGAAGCTTTCTTT. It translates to CASSLHSGDRVAEAFF.

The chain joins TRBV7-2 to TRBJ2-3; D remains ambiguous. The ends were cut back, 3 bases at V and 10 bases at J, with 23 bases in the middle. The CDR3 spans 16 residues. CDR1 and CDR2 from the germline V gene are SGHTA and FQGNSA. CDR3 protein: CASSFGVPGDGWAQYF. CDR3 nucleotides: TGTGCCAGCAGCTTTGGCGTACCCGGCGATGGGTGGGCGCAGTATTTT.